This T cell receptor beta chain emerged from a study of shared clonotypes between healthy human individuals. The study, taken as a whole, reports: Sampling involved blood alone; tissue repertoires likely differ.

Details on this clone: Its antigen is as yet unknown.

V trimming: 4 bases; J trimming: 2 bases; junction bases outside the gene matches: 7. The V gene's germline CDR1 is SGHRS and CDR2 YFSETQ. CDR3 length: 17 residues. Measured with immunoSEQ multiplex PCR; TCRdb has only the in-frame clones, and not every one. Of some 2,500,000 clones in the sample, around 90% were seen once. Sequencing was performed on naive CD4+ T cells from PBMCs. Indicated subset: CD45RA+ positively selected. J is TRBJ2-4 and V is TRBV5-1, with 12 bases aligning to TRBD2. This receptor was obtained from a man in his late teens or twenties in good health. Some clones in this sample may be carry-over from other donors' samples. CDR3 in amino acids: CASSPGLAGISKNIQYF. Written as DNA, the CDR3 is TGCGCCAGCAGCCCCGGACTAGCGGGGATATCCAAAAACATTCAGTACTTC.